This TCR beta chain came from a study of T cells in Graves' hyperthyroidism and ophthalmopathy. General study findings and limits: In the blood, most expanded thyroid clonotypes above 0.001 appeared as well.

The CDR3 is 13 amino acids. Trimming removed 2 bases from V and 7 bases from J; junction bases left unmatched: 1. Per the germline V gene, CDR1 is MNHEY and CDR2 is SVGAGI. Regarding this clonotype: Antigen specificity is unknown.

Template material for amplifying TCR beta CDR3 regions consisted of RNA transcripts. When the TCR CDR3 underwent first-round RT-PCR, the HTBI primer set was used. TCRdb independently ran MiXCR on the multiplex PCR reads; one entry per CDR3 protein. The table shows roughly 300,000 distinct CDR3 sequences, with around 13% occurring only once. The diagnostic basis comprised clinical symptoms, serum thyroxine and TRAb, thyroid ultrasound and orbital computed tomography. Fresh peripheral blood, 7.5 to 10 ml, yielded the PBMCs. The sequence was obtained from a woman under 40 with Graves' hyperthyroidism. The sample taken for sequencing was blood. V and J are TRBV6-5 and TRBJ2-1; 8 nucleotides line up with TRBD1. DNA of the CDR3: TGTGCCAGCAGTTACCGGACAGGGAATGAGCAGTTCTTC. It is translated as CASSYRTGNEQFF.